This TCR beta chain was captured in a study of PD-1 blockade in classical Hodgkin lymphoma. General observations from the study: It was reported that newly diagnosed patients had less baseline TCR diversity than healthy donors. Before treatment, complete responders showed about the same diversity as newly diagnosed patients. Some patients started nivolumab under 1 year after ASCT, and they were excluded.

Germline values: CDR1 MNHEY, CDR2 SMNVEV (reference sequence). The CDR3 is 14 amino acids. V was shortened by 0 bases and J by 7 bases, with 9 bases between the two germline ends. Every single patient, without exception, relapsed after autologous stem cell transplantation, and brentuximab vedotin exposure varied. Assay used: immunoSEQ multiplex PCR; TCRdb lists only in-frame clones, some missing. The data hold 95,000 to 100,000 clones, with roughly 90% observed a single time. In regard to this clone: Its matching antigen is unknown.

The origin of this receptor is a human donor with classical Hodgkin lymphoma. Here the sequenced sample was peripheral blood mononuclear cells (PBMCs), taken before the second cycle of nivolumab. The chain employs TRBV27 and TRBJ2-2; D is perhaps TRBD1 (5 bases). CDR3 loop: CASSLSTEYGELFF. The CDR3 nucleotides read TGTGCCAGCAGTTTATCGACAGAGTACGGGGAGCTGTTTTTT.